This T cell receptor (beta chain) was recovered during a study of T cells after yellow fever vaccination. CDR3 size: 12 residues. The germline CDR1 and CDR2 sequences are MNHEY and SVGAGI. Trimming took 8 bases from V and 5 from J, leaving 10 bases between them. This clonotype was counted at least ten times. TCRdb reprocessed the 5' RACE reads via MiXCR and lists one record per CDR3 protein. The table lists roughly 50,000 distinct CDR3 sequences, roughly 7.3% of them singletons. Material: CD8+ T cells sorted from PBMCs, obtained roughly 14 days after the first yellow fever vaccination. This chain connects TRBV6-5 to TRBJ2-1; D may match TRBD1 or TRBD2 (5 bases each). The TCR originated in a man aged 18 to 30 who received the YFV17D yellow fever vaccine. In DNA, the CDR3 is TGTGCCAGCGGGGACGGAGACAATGAGCAGTTCTTC. It specifies CASGDGDNEQFF.